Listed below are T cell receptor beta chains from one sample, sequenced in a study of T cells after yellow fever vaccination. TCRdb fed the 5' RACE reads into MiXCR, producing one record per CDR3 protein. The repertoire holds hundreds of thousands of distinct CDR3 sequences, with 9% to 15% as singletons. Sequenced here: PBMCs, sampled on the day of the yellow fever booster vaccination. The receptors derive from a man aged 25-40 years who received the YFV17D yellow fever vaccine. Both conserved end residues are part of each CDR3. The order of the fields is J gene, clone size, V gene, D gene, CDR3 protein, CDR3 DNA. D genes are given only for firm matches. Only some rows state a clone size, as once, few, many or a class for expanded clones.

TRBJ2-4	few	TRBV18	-	CASSLGIHLAKNIQYF	TGTGCCAGCTCCCTAGGGATTCACCTAGCCAAAAACATTCAGTACTTC
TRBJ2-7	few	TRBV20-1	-	CSAQASVYEQYF	TGCAGTGCTCAGGCCTCAGTCTACGAGCAGTACTTC
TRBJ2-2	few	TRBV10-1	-	CASSQGKGTGELFF	TGCGCCAGCAGTCAGGGAAAGGGGACCGGGGAGCTGTTTTTT
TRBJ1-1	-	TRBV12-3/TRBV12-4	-	CASSPSFQAEAFF	TGTGCCAGCAGTCCCTCATTCCAGGCAGAAGCTTTCTTT
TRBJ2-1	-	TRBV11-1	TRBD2	CASSVNVLISGELNEQFF	TGTGCCAGCAGCGTCAATGTTTTAATTAGCGGGGAGTTGAATGAGCAGTTCTTC
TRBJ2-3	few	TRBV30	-	CAWSHSTDTQYF	TGTGCCTGGTCACATAGCACAGATACGCAGTATTTT
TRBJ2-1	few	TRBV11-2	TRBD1	CASSLVGTGGLYNEQFF	TGTGCCAGCAGCTTAGTAGGGACAGGGGGTTTATACAATGAGCAGTTCTTC
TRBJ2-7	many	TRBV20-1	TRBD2	CSAREPAGASYEQYF	TGCAGTGCTAGAGAACCAGCGGGGGCCTCCTACGAGCAGTACTTC
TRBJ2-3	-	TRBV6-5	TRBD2	CASSLLAVPSTDTQYF	TGTGCCAGCAGTTTACTAGCGGTCCCTAGCACAGATACGCAGTATTTT
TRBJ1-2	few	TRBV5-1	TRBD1	CASSPTTGGDGYTF	TGCGCCAGCAGCCCAACGACAGGGGGCGACGGCTACACCTTC
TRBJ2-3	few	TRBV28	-	CASNTQGVSDTQYF	TGTGCCAGCAACACACAGGGAGTGTCAGATACGCAGTATTTT
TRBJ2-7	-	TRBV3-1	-	CASSHRGINGYEQYF	TGTGCCAGCAGCCACCGGGGCATTAACGGCTACGAGCAGTACTTC
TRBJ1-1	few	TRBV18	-	CASSPKISKAEAFF	TGTGCCAGCTCACCAAAGATCTCGAAGGCCGAAGCTTTCTTT
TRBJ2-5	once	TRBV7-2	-	CASREIGSVETQYF	TGTGCCAGCCGGGAGATCGGGAGTGTGGAGACCCAGTACTTC
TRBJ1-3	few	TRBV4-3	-	CASSQSAISGNTIYF	TGCGCCAGCAGCCAATCAGCGATCTCTGGAAACACCATATATTTT
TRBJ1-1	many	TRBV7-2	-	CASSTTFETEAFF	TGTGCCAGCAGCACGACCTTTGAGACTGAAGCTTTCTTT
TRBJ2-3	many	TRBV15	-	CATRQTQNTDTQYF	TGTGCCACCCGCCAGACCCAAAACACAGATACGCAGTATTTT
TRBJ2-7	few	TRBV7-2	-	CASSFGLNEQYF	TGTGCCAGCAGCTTTGGACTGAACGAGCAGTACTTC
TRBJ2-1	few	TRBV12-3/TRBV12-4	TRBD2	CASLNWGGGNNEQFF	TGTGCCAGCCTAAATTGGGGCGGGGGGAACAATGAGCAGTTCTTC
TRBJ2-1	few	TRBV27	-	CASSLGGLNAYNEQFF	TGTGCCAGCAGTTTAGGGGGATTAAATGCCTACAATGAGCAGTTCTTC
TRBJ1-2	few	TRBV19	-	CARTGSRQAGYTF	TGTGCCAGGACAGGTTCCAGGCAAGCGGGCTACACCTTC
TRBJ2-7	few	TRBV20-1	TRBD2	CSARGLAGRKNEQYF	TGCAGTGCTAGAGGACTAGCGGGACGCAAGAACGAGCAGTACTTC
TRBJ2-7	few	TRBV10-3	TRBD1	CAISRDSYEQYF	TGTGCCATCAGTAGGGACAGCTACGAGCAGTACTTC
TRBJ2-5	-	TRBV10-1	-	CASSEGQGRQETQYF	TGCGCCAGCAGTGAGGGGCAGGGCAGACAAGAGACCCAGTACTTC
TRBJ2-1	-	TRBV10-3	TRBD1	CAISGQGYNEQFF	TGTGCCATCAGTGGACAGGGGTACAATGAGCAGTTCTTC
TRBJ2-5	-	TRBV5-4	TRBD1	CASSLGGTGDRETQYF	TGTGCCAGCAGCTTGGGGGGAACAGGGGATCGGGAGACCCAGTACTTC
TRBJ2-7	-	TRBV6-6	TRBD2	CASSSGTSGENF	TGTGCCAGCAGTAGTGGGACTAGCGGGGAGAACTTC
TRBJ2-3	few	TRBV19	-	CASSIGPGADTQYF	TGTGCCAGTAGTATAGGCCCGGGAGCCGATACGCAGTATTTT
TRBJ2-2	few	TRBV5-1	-	CASSLYKGNTGELFF	TGCGCCAGCAGCTTGTATAAGGGAAACACCGGGGAGCTGTTTTTT
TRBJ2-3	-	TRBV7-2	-	CASSLPKLDTQYF	TGTGCCAGCAGCCTACCAAAGCTAGATACGCAGTATTTT
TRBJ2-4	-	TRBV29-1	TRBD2	CSVGSGSGNIQYF	TGCAGCGTTGGGAGCGGGAGTGGGAACATTCAGTACTTC
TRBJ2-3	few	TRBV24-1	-	CATSVGQTITDTQYF	TGTGCCACCAGTGTTGGGCAGACAATCACAGATACGCAGTATTTT
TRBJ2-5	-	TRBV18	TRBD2	CASSPDRKMGTSGRLETQYF	TGTGCCAGCTCACCAGACCGCAAGATGGGAACCAGCGGGAGGCTGGAGACCCAGTACTTC
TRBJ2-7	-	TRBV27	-	CASSLYQGSYEQYF	TGTGCCAGCAGTTTATATCAGGGGTCCTACGAGCAGTACTTC
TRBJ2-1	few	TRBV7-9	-	CASSGLGGANYDEQFF	TGTGCCAGCAGCGGTCTGGGGGGAGCCAATTATGATGAGCAGTTCTTC
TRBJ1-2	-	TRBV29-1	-	CSGFWEGGYTF	TGCAGCGGATTTTGGGAGGGGGGCTACACCTTC
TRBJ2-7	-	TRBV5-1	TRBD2	CASSLGFSGSYEQYF	TGCGCCAGCAGCTTGGGGTTTAGCGGGAGTTACGAGCAGTACTTC
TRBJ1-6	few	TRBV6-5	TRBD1	CASSSDREVYSPLHF	TGTGCCAGCAGTTCTGACAGGGAAGTTTATTCACCCCTCCACTTT
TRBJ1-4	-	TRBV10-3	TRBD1	CAISDGQGQNEKLFF	TGTGCCATCAGCGATGGACAGGGCCAAAATGAAAAACTGTTTTTT
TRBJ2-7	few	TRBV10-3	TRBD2	CAIRSASGSIYEQYF	TGTGCCATCAGGTCAGCTAGCGGGAGTATATACGAGCAGTACTTC
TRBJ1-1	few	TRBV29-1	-	CSVEHGGNTEAFF	TGCAGCGTTGAACATGGGGGGAACACTGAAGCTTTCTTT
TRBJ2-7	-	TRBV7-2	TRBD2	CASSPPGGSLFYEQYF	TGTGCCAGCAGCCCACCTGGCGGGAGTTTATTCTACGAGCAGTACTTC
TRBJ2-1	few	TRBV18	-	CASSYKTTSGEQFF	TGTGCCAGCTCATACAAAACCACCTCCGGTGAGCAGTTCTTC
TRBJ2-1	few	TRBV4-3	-	CASSQASGHHNEQFF	TGCGCCAGCAGCCAGGCCTCGGGGCACCACAATGAGCAGTTCTTC
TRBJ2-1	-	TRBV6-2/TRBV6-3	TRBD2	CASRLAGANNEQFF	TGTGCCAGCAGATTAGCGGGCGCTAACAATGAGCAGTTCTTC
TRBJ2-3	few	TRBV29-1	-	CSAKSAGTTDTQYF	TGCAGCGCCAAATCCGCGGGGACCACAGATACGCAGTATTTT
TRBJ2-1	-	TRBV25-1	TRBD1	CASRRQGENEQFF	TGTGCCAGCAGGAGACAGGGTGAAAATGAGCAGTTCTTC
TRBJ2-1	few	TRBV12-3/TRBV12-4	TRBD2	CASRRTSRDNEQFF	TGTGCCAGCAGGCGGACTAGCAGAGACAATGAGCAGTTCTTC
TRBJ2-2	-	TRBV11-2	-	CASNVEVANTGELFF	TGTGCCAGCAACGTCGAAGTCGCGAACACCGGGGAGCTGTTTTTT
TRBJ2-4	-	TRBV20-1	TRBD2	CSARGSAGTSGLQAKNIQYF	TGCAGTGCTAGAGGTTCCGCCGGGACTAGCGGGCTGCAGGCCAAAAACATTCAGTACTTC
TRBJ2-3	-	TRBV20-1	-	CSASRGGSTDTQYF	TGCAGTGCTAGTAGAGGCGGTAGCACAGATACGCAGTATTTT
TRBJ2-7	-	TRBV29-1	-	CSVVSGEQYF	TGCAGCGTGGTTAGCGGCGAGCAGTACTTC
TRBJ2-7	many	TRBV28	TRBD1	CASISGQSIHEQYF	TGTGCCAGCATCTCGGGACAGTCGATACACGAGCAGTACTTC
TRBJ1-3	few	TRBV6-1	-	CASTRGSHPGNTIYF	TGTGCCAGCACCCGAGGGTCACATCCTGGAAACACCATATATTTT
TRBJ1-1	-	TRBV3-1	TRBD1	CASSLTGKEAFF	TGTGCCAGCAGCTTGACAGGGAAGGAAGCTTTCTTT
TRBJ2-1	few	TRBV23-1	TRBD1	CASSQSPPGTGSFNEQFF	TGCGCCAGCAGTCAATCCCCCCCCGGGACAGGGTCTTTCAATGAGCAGTTCTTC
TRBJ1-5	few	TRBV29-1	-	CSVAAGTNQPQHF	TGCAGCGTTGCAGCAGGGACCAATCAGCCCCAGCATTTT